Detailed here is one TCR beta chain. This sample was taken from a study of blood T cell repertoires in COVID-19. Study as a whole: Material from acute and convalescent COVID-19 was sourced from the United States, Italy and Spain. Sample material is recorded as cDNA or gDNA derived from T cells, B-cell-depleted T cells, or PBMCs.

In the original analysis: Amplifying reference gene primers gave estimates of nucleated cell counts. Clones were sequenced by immunoSEQ multiplex PCR, and TCRdb holds only the in-frame ones, with some missing. V and J calls plus clone size are reproduced from that table; the DNA served to infer D and trimming. The table includes about 99,000 clones, approximately 79% detected once. The CDR3 is made up of 17 amino acids. Germline V gives CDR1 LNHNV, CDR2 YYDKDF (reference sequence). J lost 4 bases, V lost 1 base, and 8 bases had no gene match. The sequence was collected from an elderly woman with active or convalescent COVID-19. This sequence joins TRBV15 and TRBJ2-5; 11 nucleotides align to TRBD2. The sequenced material came from peripheral blood. CDR3: CATSRVSLAGEAETQYF. DNA of the CDR3: TGTGCCACCAGCAGAGTCTCACTAGCGGGAGAAGCAGAGACCCAGTACTTC.